The 5 T cell receptor beta chains below all came from one sample that was sequenced in a study of Graves' ophthalmopathy and Graves' hyperthyroidism (dated by TCRdb to between 2018 and 2020). Instrument on record: Illumina HiSeq 2000. TCR beta CDR3 regions were amplified from RNA transcripts for repertoire sequencing. The first round was an RT-PCR using HTBI primers with the Qiagen OneStep RT-PCR kit, and this first round was followed by a second-round multiplex PCR, then size selection and purification. In TCRdb, the public reads were trimmed at Q25 with fastp and aligned with MiXCR, with productive beta chains retained. Rows with one shared CDR3 protein collapse into an entry with the most common genes and DNA. This sample is represented by 600,000 to 950,000 distinct CDR3 sequences; roughly 40% of them were singletons. The ten largest clones capture 44% of the sample. The material sequenced was peripheral blood. The receptors stem from an adult man with Graves' ophthalmopathy.

This clonotype was recorded at least ten times. The chain employs TRBV2 and TRBJ1-3; D not certain. Germline-derived CDR1 and CDR2 are SNHLY and FYNNEI. Trimming removed 3 bases from V and 2 bases from J, with 5 bases in between. The CDR3 spans 13 residues. As DNA, the CDR3 is TGTGCCAGCAGTGATATCGCTGGAAACACCATATATTTT. Protein sequence: CASSDIAGNTIYF.

In its sample, this clonotype was seen a few times. The gene calls are TRBV10-3 and TRBJ1-6, with unresolved D. This CDR3 is 14 amino acids long. Trimming shortened V by 10 bases and J by 9 bases, and 19 bases separated the two germline ends. Germline loops: CDR1 ENHRY, CDR2 SYGVKD. CDR3 loop: CASSQDLSGSPLHF. The CDR3 DNA reads TGTGCCAGCAGCCAAGACTTATCAGGTTCACCCCTCCACTTT.

The table lists this clonotype with many counts. This sequence joins TRBV19 and TRBJ1-6; 8 bases match TRBD1. V gave up 3 bases and J gave up 9 bases; unmatched junction bases: 7. This CDR3 has 15 residues. In germline, CDR1 is LNHDA, CDR2 SQIVND (reference sequence). Here the CDR3 DNA reads TGTGCCAGTAGTATGGGACAGGAGAATTTTTCACCCCTCCACTTT. Translating it yields CASSMGQENFSPLHF. Complete variable domain (other parts from reference TRBV19 and TRBJ1-6): DGGITQSPKYLFRKEGQNVTLSCEQNLNHDAMYWYRQDPGQGLRLIYYSQIVNDFQKGDIAEGYSVSREKKESFPLTVTSAQKNPTAFYLCASSMGQENFSPLHFGNGTRLTVT.

The chain carries TRBV11-2 and TRBJ2-5; tentatively, D is TRBD1 (5 bases). CDR3 length: 13 amino acids. V lost 4 bases and J 3 bases, leaving 9 bases between the germline ends. CDR1 is SGHAT, CDR2 FQNNGV, per germline. CDR3 sequence (DNA): TGTGCCAGCAGCTGGGGCCCCAAAGAGACCCAGTACTTC. Its protein product is CASSWGPKETQYF.

This chain joins TRBV25-1 and TRBJ2-2, with a tentative D call TRBD2 (5 bases). V was clipped by 6 bases and J by 6 bases, with 14 bases between them. CDR1 and CDR2 from the germline V gene are MGHDK and SYGVNS. This CDR3 contains 14 residues. Written as DNA, the CDR3 is TGTGCCAGCAGCTTGGGAGCCCCCGCCGGGGAGCTGTTTTTT. As protein: CASSLGAPAGELFF.